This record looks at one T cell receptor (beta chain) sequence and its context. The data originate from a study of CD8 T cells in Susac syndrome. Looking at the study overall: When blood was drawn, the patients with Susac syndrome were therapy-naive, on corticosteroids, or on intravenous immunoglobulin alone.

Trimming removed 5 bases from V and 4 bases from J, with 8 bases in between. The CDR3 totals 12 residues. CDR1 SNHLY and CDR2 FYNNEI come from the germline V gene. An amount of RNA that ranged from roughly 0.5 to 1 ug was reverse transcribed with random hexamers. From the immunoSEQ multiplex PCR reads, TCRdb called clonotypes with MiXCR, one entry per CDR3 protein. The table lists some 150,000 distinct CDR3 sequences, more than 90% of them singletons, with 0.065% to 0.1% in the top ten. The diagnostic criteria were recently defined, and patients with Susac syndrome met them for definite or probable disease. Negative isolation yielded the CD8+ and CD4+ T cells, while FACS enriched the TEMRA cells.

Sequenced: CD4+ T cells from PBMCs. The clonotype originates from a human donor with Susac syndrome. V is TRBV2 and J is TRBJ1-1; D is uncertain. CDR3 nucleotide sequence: TGTGCCAGCAGTATGGGGAGCACTGAAGCTTTCTTT. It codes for CASSMGSTEAFF.